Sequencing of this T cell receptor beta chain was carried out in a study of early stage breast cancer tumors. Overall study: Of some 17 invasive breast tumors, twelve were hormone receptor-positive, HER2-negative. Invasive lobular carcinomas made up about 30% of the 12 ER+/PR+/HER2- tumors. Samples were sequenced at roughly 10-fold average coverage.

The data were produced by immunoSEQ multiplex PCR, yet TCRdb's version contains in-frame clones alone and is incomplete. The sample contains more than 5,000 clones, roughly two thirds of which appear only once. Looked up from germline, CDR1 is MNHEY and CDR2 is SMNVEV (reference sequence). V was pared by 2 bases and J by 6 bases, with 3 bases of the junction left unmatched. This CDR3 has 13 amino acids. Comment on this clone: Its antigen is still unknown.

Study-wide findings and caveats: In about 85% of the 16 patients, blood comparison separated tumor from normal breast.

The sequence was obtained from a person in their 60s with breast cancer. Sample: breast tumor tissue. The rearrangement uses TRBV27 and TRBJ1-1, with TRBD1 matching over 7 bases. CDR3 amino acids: CASSLGTAAEAFF. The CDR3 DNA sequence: TGTGCCAGCAGTTTAGGGACAGCGGCTGAAGCTTTCTTT.